This entry features one TCR beta chain sequence. Which antigen it targets is not known. This may arise from a read error, as a much more abundant clone is one base away. As the CDR3 is not closed by the conserved phenylalanine or tryptophan, this likely results from a read error. Receptors were amplified or captured by multiplex PCR. Sequencing relied on an Illumina HiSeq 4000. TCR beta libraries were built with iRepertoire HTBI primers and Arm-PCR amplification of CDR3 regions. Before sequencing, the PCR products underwent gel purification. Per the authors' processing: A total of fewer than 80 TRBV and 14 TRBJ segments were identified across samples and were used for gene usage analysis of CDR3 amino acid clonotypes. Filtered high-quality paired reads were merged into contigs using COPE and FqMerger. BLAST was used to align contigs to the IMGT TRBV, TRBD and TRBJ reference genes, and CDR3 was defined following IMGT. Clonotypes above 0.1% frequency were classified as highly expanded clones. Repertoire diversity was measured by Shannon entropy, and V-J evenness by the Gini coefficient. Public clonotypes were defined as clonotypes shared by more than one individual. TCRdb trimmed public reads at Q25 via fastp, called clones via MiXCR and kept in-frame beta chains. Each record represents a unique CDR3 protein, reported with the most common genes and DNA among its rows. The V and J calls here are based on TCRdb, not the publication. Present in this sample are roughly 400,000 distinct CDR3 sequences, less than 25% of which were seen just once. The top ten clones comprise roughly 20% of the sample.

The sample comes from a study of regulatory T cells in long-lasting Graves disease (dated by TCRdb to the early 2020s). With respect to the entire study: Persistent Graves' disease was defined as antithyroid drug treatment for over 5 years with persistently positive TSH receptor autoantibodies. Patients with persistent Graves' disease were compared with patients with newly diagnosed Graves' disease using TCR sequencing and RNA sequencing of peripheral blood. The study was conducted in China and was registered as a clinical trial. A total of 33 samples were covered by TCR sequencing, comprising approximately 13 persistent and 20 or so newly diagnosed Graves' disease patients. Antithyroid drugs had been taken for about 10.3 years on average by persistent Graves' disease patients in the clinical cohort.

The label giving this sample's time point can be read as: persistent/refractory GD, antithyroid drugs over 5 years with positive TRAb. For both TCR sequencing and RNA sequencing, RNA was extracted from PBMCs in TRIzol. The diagnosis of Graves' disease followed American Thyroid Association guidelines. The patients came from an endocrinology department in Xi'an, China. Each patient gave approximately 10 milliliters of peripheral blood, collected in an EDTA anticoagulant tube. PBMCs were isolated by Ficoll Paque Plus density gradient separation without further T cell sorting. An Agilent 2100 Bioanalyzer and agarose gel were used to check RNA quality, while a NanoDrop 2000 measured RNA concentration. Study-level results and caveats: Only the TCR beta chain was sequenced and analyzed. TRBV28, TRBJ1-2 and TRBJ2-5 were preferentially used in persistent disease, while TRBV20-1 and TRBJ2-1 were favored in newly diagnosed disease. Compared with newly diagnosed patients, persistent Graves' disease patients had lower TCR Shannon entropy and fewer highly expanded clones, which suggests clonal expansion. The authors acknowledged the small sample size as a limitation that may reduce accuracy. Peripheral blood alone was examined, since thyroid tissue, which constituted the primary lesion, could not be accessed. Patients with persistent disease shared more public clonotypes (roughly 2,900) than newly diagnosed patients did (966).

Inclusive of both ends, the CDR3 amounts to 13 amino acids. Solely the CDR3 DNA is kept, with 39 bases framed from the first base. CDR1 GTSNPN and CDR2 SVGIG were looked up in the germline V gene (reference sequence). The specimen comprised peripheral blood mononuclear cells (PBMCs), sampled when the disease was refractory, from a patient treated with antithyroid drugs. The sequence came from a female donor with Graves disease. The chain was built from TRBV30 and TRBJ2-5; the D gene could be TRBD1 or TRBD2, each one agreeing over 5 bases. The J call may be incorrect, as the DNA end agrees better with TRBJ2-4. The CDR3 protein: CAWSVVGQNIQYL. The DNA sequence is TGTGCCTGGAGTGTGGTGGGACAAAACATTCAGTACCTC.